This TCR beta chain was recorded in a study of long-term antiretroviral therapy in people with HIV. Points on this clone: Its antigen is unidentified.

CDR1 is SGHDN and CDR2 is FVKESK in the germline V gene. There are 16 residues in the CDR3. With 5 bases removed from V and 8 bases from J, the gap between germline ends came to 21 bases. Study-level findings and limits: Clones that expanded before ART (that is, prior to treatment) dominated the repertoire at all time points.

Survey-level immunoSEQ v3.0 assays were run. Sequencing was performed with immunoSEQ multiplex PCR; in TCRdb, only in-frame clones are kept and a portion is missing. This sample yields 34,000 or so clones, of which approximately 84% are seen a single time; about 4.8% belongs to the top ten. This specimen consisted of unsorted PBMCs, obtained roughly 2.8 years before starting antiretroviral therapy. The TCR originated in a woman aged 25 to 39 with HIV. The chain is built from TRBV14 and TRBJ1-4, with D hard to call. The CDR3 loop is CASSLSSFGFLEKLFF. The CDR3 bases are TGTGCCAGCAGCTTGTCCAGTTTCGGGTTTTTAGAAAAACTGTTTTTT.